This is a list of T cell receptor beta chains from one sample in a study of identifying expanded T cells in peripheral blood. Profiling relied on immunoSEQ multiplex PCR, and the TCRdb table lists in-frame clones only, not all of them. The sample carries 45,000 to 75,000 clones, about four fifths recorded once. The sequencing sample was made of blood. The receptors were gathered from a person between 18 and 75 years old in good health. Both conserved end residues are trimmed from each CDR3. Each record gives: CDR3 length, V gene, J gene, CDR3 protein.

11	TRBV10-1	TRBJ1-1	ASSVKTNTEAF
13	TRBV6-1	TRBJ2-3	ASSGSRAGGDTQY
13	TRBV14	TRBJ2-7	ASSQGTSGYYEQY
12	TRBV6-1	TRBJ1-2	ASRILSGDYGYT
12	TRBV9	TRBJ2-3	ASSDTTSTDTQY
13	TRBV30	TRBJ2-1	AWSTGGGVHNEQF
11	TRBV5-1	TRBJ1-1	ASRGQGYTEAF
12	TRBV7-8	TRBJ1-5	ASSLGHNNQPQH
13	TRBV6-5	TRBJ1-5	ASSRGQGANQPQH
13	TRBV30	TRBJ1-1	AWSVGGIGNTEAF
12	TRBV25-1	TRBJ1-1	ASSDSLWGTEAF
12	TRBV14	TRBJ1-1	ASSPLGGNTEAF
14	TRBV5-4	TRBJ2-2	ASTRGTRMEGGELF
13	TRBV9	TRBJ1-2	ASSVGGQYNYGYT
16	TRBV11-2	TRBJ2-3	ASSFGLAGGISTDTQY
14	TRBV4-3	TRBJ2-7	ASSQNGVGAFYEQY
12	TRBV23-1	TRBJ2-1	ASSPPGLVHEQF
15	TRBV2	TRBJ2-3	ASRPPGRGSWTDTQY
15	TRBV7-2	TRBJ2-3	ASSLNPDHLSTDTQY
11	TRBV2	TRBJ1-3	ASKTSSGNTIY
12	TRBV5-6	TRBJ1-1	ASSLLRADTEAF
11	TRBV15	TRBJ2-1	ATSRDLPGEQF
15	TRBV5-6	TRBJ2-3	ASSLGSGRAMYDTQY
13	TRBV6-1	TRBJ1-5	ASSESSALGQPQH
13	TRBV6-5	TRBJ1-2	ASTNLWAGYYGYT
13	TRBV5-1	TRBJ2-2	ASSSVGVNTGELF
11	TRBV7-6	TRBJ1-1	ASKAGMNTEAF
12	TRBV5-1	TRBJ2-3	ASSLAGFPDTQY
12	TRBV4-1	TRBJ2-3	ASSQGGGTDTQY
12	TRBV6-4	TRBJ2-2	ASASGAKAGELF
14	TRBV5-6	TRBJ1-3	ASSLGKGVTGNTIY
13	TRBV5-1	TRBJ1-4	ASSSGTATNEKLF
11	TRBV6-5	TRBJ1-2	ASSYLRLGGYT
14	TRBV11-1	TRBJ2-2	ASSLVPDTRRGELF
11	TRBV29-1	TRBJ2-5	SVWRQEKETQY
11	TRBV6-6	TRBJ1-1	ASKQGQNTEAF
9	TRBV2	TRBJ2-5	ASSQQETQY
13	TRBV9	TRBJ2-1	ASSLLGGKYNEQF
15	TRBV5-6	TRBJ1-4	ASSLGQGGGEGEKLF
13	TRBV7-9	TRBJ2-1	ASSPPGQGANEQF